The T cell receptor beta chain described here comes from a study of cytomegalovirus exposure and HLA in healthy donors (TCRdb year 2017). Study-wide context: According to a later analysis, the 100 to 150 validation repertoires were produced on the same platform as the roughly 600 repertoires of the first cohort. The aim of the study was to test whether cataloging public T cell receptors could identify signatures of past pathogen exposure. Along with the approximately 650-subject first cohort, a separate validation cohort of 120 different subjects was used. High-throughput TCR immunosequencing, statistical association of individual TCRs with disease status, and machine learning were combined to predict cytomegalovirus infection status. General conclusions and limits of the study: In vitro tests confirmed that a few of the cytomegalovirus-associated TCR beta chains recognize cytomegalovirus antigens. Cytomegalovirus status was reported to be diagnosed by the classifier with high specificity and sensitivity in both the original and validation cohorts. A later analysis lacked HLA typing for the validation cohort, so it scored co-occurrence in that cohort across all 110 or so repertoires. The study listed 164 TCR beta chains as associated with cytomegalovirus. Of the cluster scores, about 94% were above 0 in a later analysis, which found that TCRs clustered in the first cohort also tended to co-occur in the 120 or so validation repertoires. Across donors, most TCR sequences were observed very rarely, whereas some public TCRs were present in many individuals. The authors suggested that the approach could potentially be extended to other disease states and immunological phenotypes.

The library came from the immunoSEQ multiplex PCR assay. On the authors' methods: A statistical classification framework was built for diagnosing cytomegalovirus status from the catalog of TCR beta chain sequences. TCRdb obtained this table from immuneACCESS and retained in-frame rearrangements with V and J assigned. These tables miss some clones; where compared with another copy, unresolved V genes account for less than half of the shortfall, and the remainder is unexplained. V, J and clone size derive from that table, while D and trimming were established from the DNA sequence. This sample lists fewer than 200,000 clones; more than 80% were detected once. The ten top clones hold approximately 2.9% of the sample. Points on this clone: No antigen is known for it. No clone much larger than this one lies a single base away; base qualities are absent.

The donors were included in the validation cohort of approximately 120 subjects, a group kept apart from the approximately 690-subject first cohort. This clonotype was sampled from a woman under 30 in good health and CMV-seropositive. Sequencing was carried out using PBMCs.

The DNA sequence is given as TGTGCCAGCAGCCAACAGGTTCCCCTTAATGAAAAACTGTTTTTT. It codes for CASSQQVPLNEKLFF. In this chain, TRBV27 is recombined with TRBJ1-4; the D segment could be TRBD1, given 5 matching bases. Taken from the germline V gene (reference sequence), the CDR1 and CDR2 loops are MNHEY and SMNVEV. V lost 6 bases and J lost 4 bases; the stretch between them is 15 bases long. Counted from cysteine to phenylalanine, this CDR3 has 15 amino acids. The read is trimmed to its CDR3 DNA, 45 bases read in frame from base 1.